This entry lists 26 T cell receptor beta chains sequenced from one sample in a study of T cells in Graves' hyperthyroidism and ophthalmopathy. Amplification targeted TCR beta CDR3 regions from RNA transcripts. Primed by the HTBI set, a first-round RT-PCR was run on the TCR CDR3. Using its own MiXCR run on the multiplex PCR reads, TCRdb lists one record per CDR3 protein. Of fewer than 300,000 distinct CDR3 sequences listed, about 25% were seen once; the top ten hold roughly a quarter. Sequenced input: blood. These receptors were collected from a man aged 35 to 55 with Graves' hyperthyroidism that later progressed to Graves' ophthalmopathy.

The chain couples TRBV12-3 or TRBV12-4 to TRBJ2-7, with D tentatively TRBD2 (5 bases). V lost 2 bases and J lost 6, with 17 bases in between. This CDR3 contains 15 residues. This CDR3 is CASSLLLASGGEQYF. In DNA form, the CDR3 reads TGTGCCAGCAGTTTACTCCTAGCAAGTGGAGGCGAGCAGTACTTC.

This clonotype appeared many times. This chain connects TRBV7-9 to TRBJ1-1; D call uncertain. The germline V and J ends were trimmed by 0 bases and 7 bases, with 9 bases remaining between them. The CDR3 has 13 residues. CDR1 SEHNR and CDR2 FQNEAQ come from the germline V gene (reference sequence). CDR3 loop: CASSLAGSVEAFF. In DNA form, the CDR3 reads TGTGCCAGCAGCTTAGCCGGGTCCGTTGAAGCTTTCTTT.

The rearrangement uses TRBV12-3 or TRBV12-4 and TRBJ2-7; 11 bases are shared with TRBD2. This CDR3 has 16 residues. V was clipped by 4 bases and J by 2 bases; unmatched bases: 7. CDR3 in DNA: TGTGCCAGCAGTTCCTTCGGGACTAGCGGAACCTACGAGCAGTACTTC. Protein: CASSSFGTSGTYEQYF.

This clonotype was detected many times. DNA of the CDR3: TGTGCCAGCAGCCTCACAGGGGGGGGCGAGCAGTACTTC. This encodes CASSLTGGGEQYF. The chain links TRBV6-1 to TRBJ2-7; D is perhaps TRBD1 (8 bases). The germline gives CDR1 MNHNS, CDR2 SASEGT. V was cut by 6 bases and J by 6 bases, with 15 bases left in between. There are 13 residues in the CDR3.

This clonotype was seen ten or more times. The chain recombines TRBV30 with TRBJ2-5; the D is unclear. Germline-derived CDR1 and CDR2 are GTSNPN and SVGIG (reference sequence). There are 12 residues in the CDR3. Trimming stripped 2 bases from V and 4 bases from J, with 8 bases between. This chain's CDR3 is CAWSRLGETQYF. CDR3 bases: TGTGCCTGGAGTAGGCTTGGAGAGACCCAGTACTTC. Variable domain in full (rest from reference TRBV30 and TRBJ2-5): SQTIHQWPATLVQPVGSPLSLECTVEGTSNPNLYWYRQAAGRGLQLLFYSVGIGQISSEVPQNLSASRPQDRQFILSSKKLLLSDSGFYLCAWSRLGETQYFGPGTRLLVL.

The sample holds many counts of this clonotype. V is TRBV5-1 and J is TRBJ1-1; TRBD1 might be the D (6 bases). CDR3 length: 15 amino acids. Germline V lookup: CDR1 SGHRS, CDR2 YFSETQ. Trimming removed 4 bases at V and 5 bases at J, with 18 bases between. The CDR3 DNA sequence: TGCGCCAGCAGCATGAGCGGGCCCCAGGGGACTGAAGCTTTCTTT. Protein product: CASSMSGPQGTEAFF.

This clonotype has a count of ten or more. This CDR3 is CASSLDTGENQPQHF. As DNA, the CDR3 is TGTGCCAGCAGCTTAGATACAGGGGAAAATCAGCCCCAGCATTTT. The V and J genes are TRBV7-8 and TRBJ1-5, with 7 bases that match TRBD1. CDR3 length: 15 amino acids. From germline, CDR1 is SGHVS and CDR2 FQNEAQ. J was trimmed by 4 bases and V by 1 base; bases with no gene match: 4.

This clonotype was seen ten or more times. The chain carries TRBV11-2 and TRBJ1-2; D is unresolved. The CDR3 extends over 14 amino acids. Germline V lookup: CDR1 SGHAT, CDR2 FQNNGV. V lost 5 bases and J lost 4, with 14 bases in between. The CDR3 protein is CASSPIRDFYGYTF. The CDR3 region has the DNA TGTGCCAGCAGCCCTATAAGGGATTTCTATGGCTACACCTTC.

The chain carries TRBV29-1 and TRBJ2-7; D is uncertain. The CDR3 sequence is 11 residues long. Trimming cost V 5 bases and J 9 bases, with 14 bases left between them. CDR1 SQVTM and CDR2 ANQGSEA come from the germline V gene. The CDR3 DNA is TGCAGCGTTCCAGCCGGCTTGGGGCAGTACTTC. It codes for CSVPAGLGQYF.

This clonotype was counted ten times or more. The V and J genes are TRBV9 and TRBJ2-5, with D possibly being TRBD2 (6 bases). Germline CDR1 and CDR2: SGDLS and YYNGEE. This CDR3 is built from 13 residues. V dropped 6 bases and J dropped 5 bases, with 14 bases sitting between them. The CDR3 loop reads CASTPSVGETQYF. CDR3 in DNA: TGTGCCAGCACGCCTAGCGTAGGGGAGACCCAGTACTTC.

This clonotype was observed many times. This chain uses TRBV10-3 with TRBJ2-7; 8 nucleotides match TRBD1. CDR1 is ENHRY, CDR2 SYGVKD, per germline. The CDR3 totals 14 residues. The J segment lost 3 bases and the V segment lost 6 bases, leaving 7 bases of the junction unmatched. CDR3 sequence (DNA): TGTGCCATCAGACCACAGGGGGAAAGCTACGAGCAGTACTTC. Translated: CAIRPQGESYEQYF.

This clonotype appeared many times. An end of the junction does not agree with germline; a read error may underlie this. The chain recombines TRBV20-1 with TRBJ1-1, with unresolved D. The CDR3 is 14 amino acids. Germline CDR1 reads DFQATT; CDR2 reads SNEGSKA (reference sequence). CDR3 DNA: TGCAGTGTTAGAGGACGGAATGAAAACACTGAAGCTTTCTTT. Translating it yields CSVRGRNENTEAFF.

The chain couples TRBV12-3 or TRBV12-4 to TRBJ1-2; D possibly corresponds to TRBD1 (5 bases). Between the trimmed V and J ends, which lost 7 bases and 7 bases, there was a span of 19 bases. The CDR3 contains 14 residues. The CDR3 is CASTKSQGSLGYTF. In DNA, the CDR3 is TGTGCCAGCACCAAGAGCCAGGGTAGCCTTGGCTACACCTTC.

At least ten counts were recorded for this clonotype. In DNA form, the CDR3 reads TGCAGCGTTGATGGGGGGAGCTCCTACGAGCAGTACTTC. Translated, it gives CSVDGGSSYEQYF. V is TRBV29-1 and J is TRBJ2-7, with D perhaps matching TRBD2 (6 bases). In germline, CDR1 is SQVTM, CDR2 ANQGSEA. With 3 bases removed from V and 0 bases from J, the gap between germline ends came to 9 bases. The CDR3 runs to 13 residues.

This clonotype was seen ten or more times. The V gene is TRBV7-2, the J gene TRBJ2-7; 14 positions agree with TRBD2. The CDR3 runs 15 residues. Germline trimming cut 5 bases from V and 7 bases from J; bases unmatched to any gene: 7. In germline, CDR1 is SGHTA, CDR2 FQGNSA. For the CDR3, the DNA is TGTGCCAGCAGCGAGGGGACTAGCGGGAGAGGAGAGCAGTACTTC. Its translation: CASSEGTSGRGEQYF. The full variable domain, in which reference TRBV7-2 and TRBJ2-7 provide the parts outside the CDR3, is GAGVSQSPSNKVTEKGKDVELRCDPISGHTALYWYRQSLGQGLEFLIYFQGNSAPDKSGLPSDRFSAERTGGSVSTLTIQRTQQEDSAVYLCASSEGTSGRGEQYFGPGTRLTVT.

This clonotype has at least ten counts. The chain combines TRBV29-1 with TRBJ1-2; D unresolved. Trimming took off 8 bases at V and 6 bases at J, with 4 bases between the two ends. The length of the CDR3 is 8 residues. CDR1 SQVTM and CDR2 ANQGSEA come from the germline V gene. CDR3: CSPNGYTF. The CDR3 bases are TGCAGCCCCAATGGCTACACCTTC.

There are many counts of this clonotype. This chain joins TRBV20-1 and TRBJ2-5, with 8 bases lining up with TRBD2. CDR1 and CDR2 (germline): DFQATT, SNEGSKA (reference sequence). The CDR3 totals 16 residues. V lost 4 bases to trimming and J lost 0 bases; unmatched junction nucleotides: 10. The CDR3 here is CSATSGGGSYQETQYF. The CDR3 nucleotides read TGCAGTGCTACGAGCGGGGGCGGATCGTACCAAGAGACCCAGTACTTC.

The chain has TRBV24-1 and TRBJ1-1; D gene uncertain. CDR1 and CDR2 from the germline V gene are KGHDR and SFDVKD. V was pared by 4 bases and J by 5 bases, with 10 bases between. The CDR3 is 13 residues long. DNA of the CDR3: TGTGCCACCAGTGACCCGAGTTATACTGAAGCTTTCTTT. Amino acids: CATSDPSYTEAFF.

V and J are TRBV30 and TRBJ2-5, with a tentative D call TRBD2 (5 bases). CDR3 length equals 16 residues. V was trimmed by 0 bases and J by 6 bases, leaving 20 bases between them. The germline V gene encodes CDR1 GTSNPN and CDR2 SVGIG (reference sequence). CDR3 DNA: TGTGCCTGGAGTGTACTCGGGCGGGTGGGCCGTAAGACCCAGTACTTC. Translating it yields CAWSVLGRVGRKTQYF.

This clonotype was seen just once. CDR3 coding DNA: TGTGCCAGCAGCTCCCCAGGGAGGATGGGTGGCTACACCTTC. It yields the protein CASSSPGRMGGYTF. V is TRBV6-1 and J is TRBJ1-2, with D possibly being TRBD1 (5 bases). The CDR3 spans 14 residues. Trimming took off 6 bases at V and 7 bases at J, with 18 bases between the two ends. Germline CDR1 is MNHNS and CDR2 is SASEGT.

This clonotype was picked up many times. The J gene is TRBJ2-5, the V gene TRBV5-1; 13 bases map to TRBD2. CDR1 and CDR2 (germline): SGHRS, YFSETQ. CDR3 length: 16 amino acids. With V trimmed by 5 bases and J by 5 bases, 9 bases remained unmatched. CDR3 amino acids: CASRTSGRMGVETQYF. CDR3 in DNA: TGCGCCAGCAGGACTAGCGGGAGGATGGGGGTGGAGACCCAGTACTTC.

This clonotype was recorded at least ten times. CDR3 region: CASSPRRGEQYF. The DNA of the CDR3 is TGTGCCAGCAGCCCAAGACGAGGGGAGCAGTACTTC. The J gene is TRBJ2-7, the V gene TRBV7-9; TRBD2 is a possible D gene (5 bases). Germline loops: CDR1 SEHNR, CDR2 FQNEAQ (reference sequence). The CDR3 is made up of 12 amino acids. V lost 5 bases and J 7 bases, leaving 12 bases between the germline ends.

This clonotype showed up many times. The chain carries TRBV10-3 and TRBJ1-2; the match to TRBD1 covers 10 bases. J was trimmed by 8 bases and V by 5 bases; bases with no gene match: 5. This CDR3 is built from 13 residues. Germline V lookup: CDR1 ENHRY, CDR2 SYGVKD. The DNA for the CDR3 is TGTGCCATCAGTCGACAGGGGGCGGACGGCTACACCTTC. It encodes CAISRQGADGYTF.

This clonotype came up many times. This chain links TRBV12-3 or TRBV12-4 with TRBJ2-4; D is unclear. The CDR3 extends over 15 amino acids. V lost 3 bases to trimming and J lost 2 bases, with 11 bases between them. The CDR3 nucleotides read TGTGCCAGCAGTTTTTCGATAACGACCAAAAACATTCAGTACTTC. Translating it yields CASSFSITTKNIQYF.

This clonotype was seen many times. V is TRBV2 and J is TRBJ2-7; D possibly corresponds to TRBD2 (5 bases). The CDR3 spans 15 residues. Germline CDR1 is SNHLY and CDR2 is FYNNEI. Trimming pared 4 bases from V and 3 bases from J, leaving 16 bases between. The CDR3 here is CASSAPGLRGYEQYF. Here the CDR3 DNA reads TGTGCCAGCAGTGCGCCTGGGCTCCGGGGCTACGAGCAGTACTTC. Together with reference TRBV2 and TRBJ2-7, the CDR3 gives the full variable domain: EPEVTQTPSHQVTQMGQEVILRCVPISNHLYFYWYRQILGQKVEFLVSFYNNEISEKSEIFDDQFSVERPDGSNFTLKIRSTKLEDSAMYFCASSAPGLRGYEQYFGPGTRLTVT.

This clonotype has a count of ten or more. The chain has TRBV20-1 and TRBJ2-5; 9 nucleotides align to TRBD2. With V trimmed by 2 bases and J by 7 bases, 11 bases remained unmatched. The CDR3 has 15 amino acids. From germline, CDR1 is DFQATT and CDR2 SNEGSKA (reference sequence). The CDR3 nucleotides read TGCAGTGCTAGAAGCGGGGGGCAGGAGGTTGGGACCCAGTACTTC. Translated: CSARSGGQEVGTQYF.